The sequence of this TCR beta chain was determined in a study of cytomegalovirus exposure and HLA in healthy donors. Across the study: Researchers previously reported finding about 110 million unique TCR beta sequences from 170 million or so T cells.

Regarding the study as a whole: For most TCR sequences rarity was the rule, although some public TCRs occurred in many donors.

Trimming shortened V by 3 bases and J by 1 base, and 3 bases separated the two germline ends. Germline V gene sequence: CDR1 SGHNT, CDR2 YYREEE (reference sequence). The CDR3 is made up of 12 amino acids. Only one count was recorded for this clone. What it recognizes is unknown. Use of 60 Vbeta and 13 Jbeta primers characterized the PCR. Method: immunoSEQ multiplex PCR; TCRdb's copy keeps in-frame clones and lacks some. The table includes some 130,000 clones, under 85% detected once. The sequenced sample consisted of PBMCs. This chain links TRBV5-4 with TRBJ2-3; D not resolved. This receptor was obtained from a male donor in good health and CMV-seropositive. CDR3 bases: TGTGCCAGCAGCTCGGGCACAGATACGCAGTATTTT. It specifies CASSSGTDTQYF.